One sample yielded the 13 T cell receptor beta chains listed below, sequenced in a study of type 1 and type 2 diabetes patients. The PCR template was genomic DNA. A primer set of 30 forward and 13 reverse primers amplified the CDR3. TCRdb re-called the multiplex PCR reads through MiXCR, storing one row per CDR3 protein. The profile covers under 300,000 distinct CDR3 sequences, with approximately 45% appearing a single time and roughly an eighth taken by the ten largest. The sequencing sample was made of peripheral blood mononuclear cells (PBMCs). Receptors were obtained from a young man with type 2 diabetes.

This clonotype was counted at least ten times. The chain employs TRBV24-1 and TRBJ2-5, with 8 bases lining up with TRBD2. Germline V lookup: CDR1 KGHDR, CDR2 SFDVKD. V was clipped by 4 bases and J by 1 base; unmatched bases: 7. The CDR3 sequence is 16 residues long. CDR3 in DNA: TGTGCCACCAGTGACCGGGGGGGGAGGGGCCAAGAGACCCAGTACTTC. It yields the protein CATSDRGGRGQETQYF.

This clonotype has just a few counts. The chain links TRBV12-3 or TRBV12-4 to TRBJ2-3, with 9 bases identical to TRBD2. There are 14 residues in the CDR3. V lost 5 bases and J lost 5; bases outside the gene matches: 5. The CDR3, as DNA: TGTGCCAGCAGTGCAGCGGGGGGTGTAGATACGCAGTATTTT. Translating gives CASSAAGGVDTQYF.

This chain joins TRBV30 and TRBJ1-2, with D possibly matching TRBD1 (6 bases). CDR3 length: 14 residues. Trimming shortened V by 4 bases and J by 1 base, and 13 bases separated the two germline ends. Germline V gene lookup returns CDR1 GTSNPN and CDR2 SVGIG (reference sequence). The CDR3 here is CAWTPMDSNYGYTF. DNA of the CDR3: TGTGCCTGGACGCCAATGGACAGTAACTATGGCTACACCTTC.

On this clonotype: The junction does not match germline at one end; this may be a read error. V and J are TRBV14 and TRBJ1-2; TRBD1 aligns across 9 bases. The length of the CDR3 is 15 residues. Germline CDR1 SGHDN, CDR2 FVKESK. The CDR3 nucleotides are TGTGCTAGCACAAACCTGGTACAGGGGGCGGTTGGCTACACCTTC. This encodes CASTNLVQGAVGYTF.

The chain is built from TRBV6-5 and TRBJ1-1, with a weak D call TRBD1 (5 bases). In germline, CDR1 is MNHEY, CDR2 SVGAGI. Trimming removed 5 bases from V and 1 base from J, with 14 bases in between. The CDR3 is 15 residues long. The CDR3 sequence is CASSGFRAPNTEAFF. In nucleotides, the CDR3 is TGTGCCAGCAGTGGATTCAGGGCACCGAACACTGAAGCTTTCTTT.

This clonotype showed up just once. Here the CDR3 reads CAWRGLAGSDTQYF. CDR3 DNA sequence: TGTGCCTGGAGGGGACTAGCTGGTTCGGATACGCAGTATTTT. The chain is built from TRBV30 and TRBJ2-3; 9 bases map to TRBD2. Trimming cost V 3 bases and J 6 bases; bases outside gene matches: 7. The CDR3 spans 14 residues. Germline values: CDR1 GTSNPN, CDR2 SVGIG (reference sequence).

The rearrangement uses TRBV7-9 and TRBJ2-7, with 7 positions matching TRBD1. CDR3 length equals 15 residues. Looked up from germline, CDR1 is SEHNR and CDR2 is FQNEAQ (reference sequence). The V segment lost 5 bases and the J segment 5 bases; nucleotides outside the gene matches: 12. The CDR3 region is CASSPAGTARHEQYF. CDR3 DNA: TGTGCCAGCAGCCCAGCCGGGACAGCACGCCACGAGCAGTACTTC.

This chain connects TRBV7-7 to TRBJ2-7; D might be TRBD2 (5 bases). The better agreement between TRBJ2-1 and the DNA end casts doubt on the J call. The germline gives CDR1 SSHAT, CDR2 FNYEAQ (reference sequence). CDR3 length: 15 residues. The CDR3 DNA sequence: TGTGCCAGCAGCTTAGGTGGTAGCGACTTCAATGAGCAGTTCTTC. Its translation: CASSLGGSDFNEQFF.

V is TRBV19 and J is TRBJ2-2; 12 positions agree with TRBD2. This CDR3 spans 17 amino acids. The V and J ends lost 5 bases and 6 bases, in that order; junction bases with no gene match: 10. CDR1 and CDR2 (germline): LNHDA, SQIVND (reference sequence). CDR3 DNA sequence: TGTGCCAGTAGTTTCCTTCGACTAGCGGGGGACGCCGGGGAGCTGTTTTTT. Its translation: CASSFLRLAGDAGELFF. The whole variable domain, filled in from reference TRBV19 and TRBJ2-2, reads DGGITQSPKYLFRKEGQNVTLSCEQNLNHDAMYWYRQDPGQGLRLIYYSQIVNDFQKGDIAEGYSVSREKKESFPLTVTSAQKNPTAFYLCASSFLRLAGDAGELFFGEGSRLTVL.

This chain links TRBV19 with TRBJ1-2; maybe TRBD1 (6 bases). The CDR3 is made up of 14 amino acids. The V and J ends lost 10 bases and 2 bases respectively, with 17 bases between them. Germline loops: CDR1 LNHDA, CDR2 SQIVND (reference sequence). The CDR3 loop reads CATATEGDNYGYTF. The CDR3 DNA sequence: TGTGCCACAGCCACCGAGGGGGACAACTATGGCTACACCTTC.

The CDR3 DNA reads as TGCAGTGCTAGTACAGGGAACTATGGCTACACCTTC. Amino acids: CSASTGNYGYTF. The genes are TRBV20-1 and TRBJ1-2; D may be TRBD1 (6 bases). The CDR3 length is 12 residues. The germline gives CDR1 DFQATT, CDR2 SNEGSKA (reference sequence). The V end lost 3 bases, the J end lost 2 bases, and 7 bases lay between the germline ends.

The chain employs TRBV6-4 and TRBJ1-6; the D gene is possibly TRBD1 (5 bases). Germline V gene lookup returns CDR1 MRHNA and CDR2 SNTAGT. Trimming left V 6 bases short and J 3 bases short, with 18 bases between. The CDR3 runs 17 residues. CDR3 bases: TGTGCCAGCAGGGATCATTCAGGGAGCTACTATAATTCACCCCTCCACTTT. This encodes CASRDHSGSYYNSPLHF.

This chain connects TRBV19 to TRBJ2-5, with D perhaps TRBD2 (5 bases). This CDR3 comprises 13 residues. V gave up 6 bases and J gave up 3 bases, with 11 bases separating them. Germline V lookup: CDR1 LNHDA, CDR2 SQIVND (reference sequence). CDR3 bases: TGTGCCAGTAGCCCAACTAGGGAAGAGACCCAGTACTTC. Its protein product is CASSPTREETQYF. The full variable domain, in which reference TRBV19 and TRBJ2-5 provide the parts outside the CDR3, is DGGITQSPKYLFRKEGQNVTLSCEQNLNHDAMYWYRQDPGQGLRLIYYSQIVNDFQKGDIAEGYSVSREKKESFPLTVTSAQKNPTAFYLCASSPTREETQYFGPGTRLLVL.